A selection of T cell receptor beta chains follows, all from one sample in a study of cytomegalovirus exposure and HLA in healthy donors. The table came from immunoSEQ multiplex PCR; TCRdb's copy has only in-frame clones and leaves some out. This table has some 130,000 clones, around four fifths appearing once. Sequencing was performed on PBMCs. The receptors here all came from a female donor in good health and CMV-seronegative. Each CDR3 is given with its conserved first and last residue.

v_call cdr3_aa
TRBV7-3 CASAQGAQETQYF
TRBV18 CASSSSGTSGRLEQYF
TRBV18 CASSDFQGNYGYTF
TRBV19 CASRPDRGEGMHQPQHF
TRBV5-4 CASSLAGLAGFSYEQYF
TRBV11-2 CASSSRTSALGVTGELFF
TRBV7-8 CASTPNPRRTEAFF
TRBV28 CASSVVGGDQPQHF
TRBV28 CASSLGGAIGNTIYF
TRBV4-3 CASSQHVWLAGTKFYNEQFF
TRBV19 CASSPRGTPYEQYF
TRBV10-1 CASSDLRTSGTYNEQFF
TRBV27 CASSLLGAGGYNEQFF
TRBV7-9 CASSSRLAYTDTQYF
TRBV27 CASSFTGGAETQYF
TRBV11-2 CASSLYPSGTYEQYF
TRBV9 CASSPLPSNEQFF
TRBV10-2 CASGRTGYEQYF
TRBV7-2 CASSLGWGDQLFF
TRBV18 CASSPPLGTANYEQYF
TRBV5-1 CASSPGGPARETQYF
TRBV13 CASSPGVSGANVLTF
TRBV4-1 CASSQETGLNQPQHF
TRBV5-1 CASSFGQGASNEQFF
TRBV2 CASSLTGGIGQPQHF
TRBV15 CATSSSSALYNEQFF
TRBV5-6 CASSLLSLNNQPQHF
TRBV7-8 CASSQPREGAITEAFF
TRBV7-2 CASSLGGSQETQYF
TRBV7-2 CASSLRQGMNTEAFF
TRBV18 CASSKQGGIPGTEAFF
TRBV7-6 CASSSGPNYEQYF
TRBV28 CASSSLRDSSNYGYTF
TRBV30 CAWSVGPETQYF
TRBV2 CASSGQGRGGLYF
TRBV28 CASSSGRGLDGYTF
TRBV28 CASSMISGIEQFF
TRBV7-9 CASSIVPGQEDGYTF
TRBV6-4 CACKSGENTGELFF
TRBV4-1 CASSRRRTLNTEAFF
TRBV28 CASSTGSPYPQHF
TRBV28 CASSFQAGTPYEQYF
TRBV28 CASSFDFNRPREQYF
TRBV28 CASNKRDTQYF
TRBV27 CASSLPGQGPTGELFF
TRBV7-2 CASSLGTSGRSLRSEQYF
TRBV4-3 CASSQLSGTGELLTF
TRBV5-1 CASSPLGTSGANTGELFF
TRBV4-3 CASSQGVRRGVTGELFF
TRBV21-1 CAIPNSTGRTEAFF
TRBV5-6 CASSTLAGTGETQYF
TRBV5-1 CASSQVANTEAFF
TRBV7-8 CASSPMSSSYEQYF